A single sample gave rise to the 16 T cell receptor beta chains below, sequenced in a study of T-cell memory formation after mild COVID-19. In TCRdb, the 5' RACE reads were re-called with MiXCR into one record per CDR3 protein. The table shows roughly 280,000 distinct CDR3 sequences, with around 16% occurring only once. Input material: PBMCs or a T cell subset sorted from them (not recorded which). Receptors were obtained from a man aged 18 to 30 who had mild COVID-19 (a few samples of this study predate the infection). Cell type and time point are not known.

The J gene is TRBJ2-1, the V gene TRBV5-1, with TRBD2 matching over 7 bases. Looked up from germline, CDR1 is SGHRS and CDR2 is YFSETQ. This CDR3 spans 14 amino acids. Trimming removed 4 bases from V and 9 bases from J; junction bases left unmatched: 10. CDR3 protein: CASSPGEGIREQFF. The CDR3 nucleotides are TGCGCCAGCAGCCCCGGGGAGGGGATCCGTGAGCAGTTCTTC.

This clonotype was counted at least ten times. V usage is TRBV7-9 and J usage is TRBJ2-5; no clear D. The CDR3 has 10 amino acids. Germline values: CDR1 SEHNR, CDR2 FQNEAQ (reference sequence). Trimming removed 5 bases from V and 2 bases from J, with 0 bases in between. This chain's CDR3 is CASSQETQYF. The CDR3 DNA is TGTGCCAGCAGCCAAGAGACCCAGTACTTC.

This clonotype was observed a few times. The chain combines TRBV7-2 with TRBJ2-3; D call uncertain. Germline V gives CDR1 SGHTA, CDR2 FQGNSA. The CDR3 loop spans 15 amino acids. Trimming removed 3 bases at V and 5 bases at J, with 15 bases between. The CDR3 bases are TGTGCCAGCAGCTTCTCACGGGTAGCATTAGATACGCAGTATTTT. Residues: CASSFSRVALDTQYF.

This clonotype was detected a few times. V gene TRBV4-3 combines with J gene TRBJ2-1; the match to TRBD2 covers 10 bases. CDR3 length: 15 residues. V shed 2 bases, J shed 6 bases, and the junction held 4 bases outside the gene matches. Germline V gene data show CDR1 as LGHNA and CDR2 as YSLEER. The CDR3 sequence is CASSQPSGGANEQFF. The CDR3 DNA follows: TGCGCCAGCAGCCAACCCAGCGGGGGGGCCAATGAGCAGTTCTTC.

The CDR3 nucleotides read TGCAGCGTTGAGTTGGCTAGCGGGGGGCGGGATGAGCAGTTCTTC. Its translation: CSVELASGGRDEQFF. The chain has TRBV29-1 and TRBJ2-1; 11 positions match TRBD2. With V trimmed by 3 bases and J by 8 bases, 9 bases remained unmatched. CDR1 is SQVTM, CDR2 ANQGSEA, per germline. This CDR3 comprises 15 residues.

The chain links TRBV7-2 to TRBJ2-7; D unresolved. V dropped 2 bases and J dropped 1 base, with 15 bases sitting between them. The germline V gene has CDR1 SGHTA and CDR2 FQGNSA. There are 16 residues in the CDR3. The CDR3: CASSLRLQMMSYEQYF. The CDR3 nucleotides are TGTGCCAGCAGCTTACGGCTACAGATGATGTCCTACGAGCAGTACTTC.

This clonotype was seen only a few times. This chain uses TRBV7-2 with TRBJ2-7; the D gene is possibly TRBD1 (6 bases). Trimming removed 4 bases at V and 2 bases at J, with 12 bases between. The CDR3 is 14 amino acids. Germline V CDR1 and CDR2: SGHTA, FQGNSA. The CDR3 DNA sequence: TGTGCCAGCAGCTCACCGGGACAAGCCTACGAGCAGTACTTC. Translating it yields CASSSPGQAYEQYF.

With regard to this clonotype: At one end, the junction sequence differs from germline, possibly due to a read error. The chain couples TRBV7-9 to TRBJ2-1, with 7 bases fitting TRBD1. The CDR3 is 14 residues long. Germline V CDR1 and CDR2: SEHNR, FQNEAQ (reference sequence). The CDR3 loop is CASRSRGSPEASHF. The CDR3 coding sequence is TGTGCCAGCAGGTCCAGGGGGTCTCCGGAAGCGTCTCACTTC.

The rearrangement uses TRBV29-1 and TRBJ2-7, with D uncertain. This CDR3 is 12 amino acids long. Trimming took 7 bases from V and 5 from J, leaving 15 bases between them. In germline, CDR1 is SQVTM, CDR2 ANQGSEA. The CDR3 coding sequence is TGCAGCGGACTCTCCGGGTACAACGAGCAGTACGTC. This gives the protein CSGLSGYNEQYV.

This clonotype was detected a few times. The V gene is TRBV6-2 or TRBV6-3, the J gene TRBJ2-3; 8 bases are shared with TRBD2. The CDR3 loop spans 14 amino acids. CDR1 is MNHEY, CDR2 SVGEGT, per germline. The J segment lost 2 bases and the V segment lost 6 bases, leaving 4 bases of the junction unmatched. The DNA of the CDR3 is TGTGCCAGCAGAGAAGCGGGGGCCACAGATACGCAGTATTTT. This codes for CASREAGATDTQYF.

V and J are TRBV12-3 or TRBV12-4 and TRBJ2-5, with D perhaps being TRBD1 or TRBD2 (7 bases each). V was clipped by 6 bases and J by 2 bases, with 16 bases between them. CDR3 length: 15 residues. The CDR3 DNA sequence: TGTGCCAGCAGGGGGGGGGACAGAGTACAAGAGACCCAGTACTTC. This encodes CASRGGDRVQETQYF.

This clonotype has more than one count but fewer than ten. CDR3 nucleotide sequence: TGTGCCAGCAGCCCCCCCACGGCGGGGGAGACCCAGTACTTC. Translated, it gives CASSPPTAGETQYF. V and J are TRBV6-2 or TRBV6-3 and TRBJ2-5, with D possibly matching TRBD2 (6 bases). Per the germline V gene, CDR1 is MNHEY and CDR2 is SVGEGT. The V gene lost 6 bases and the J gene lost 5 bases, with 16 bases spanning the gap. This CDR3 has 14 amino acids.

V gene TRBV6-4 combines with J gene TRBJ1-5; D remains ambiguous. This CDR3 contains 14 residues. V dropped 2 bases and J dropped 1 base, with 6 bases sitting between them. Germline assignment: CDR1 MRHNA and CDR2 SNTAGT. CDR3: CASSDGRSNQPQHF. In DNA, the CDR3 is TGTGCCAGCAGTGACGGGCGGAGCAATCAGCCCCAGCATTTT.

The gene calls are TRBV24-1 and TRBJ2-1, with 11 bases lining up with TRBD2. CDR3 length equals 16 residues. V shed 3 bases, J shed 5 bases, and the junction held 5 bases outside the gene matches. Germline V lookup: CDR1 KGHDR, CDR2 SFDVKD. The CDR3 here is CATSDPGTSGHNEQFF. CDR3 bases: TGTGCCACCAGTGATCCCGGGACTAGCGGTCACAATGAGCAGTTCTTC.

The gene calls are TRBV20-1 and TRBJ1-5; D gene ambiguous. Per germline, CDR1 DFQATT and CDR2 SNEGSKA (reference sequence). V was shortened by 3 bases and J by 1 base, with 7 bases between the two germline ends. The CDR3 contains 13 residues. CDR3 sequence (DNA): TGCAGTGCTAGTACGACGAGCAATCAGCCCCAGCATTTT. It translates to CSASTTSNQPQHF.

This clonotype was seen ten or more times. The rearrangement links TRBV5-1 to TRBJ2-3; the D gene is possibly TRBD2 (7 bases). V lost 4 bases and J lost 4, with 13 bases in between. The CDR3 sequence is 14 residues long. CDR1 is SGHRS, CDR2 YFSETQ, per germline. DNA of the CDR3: TGCGCCAGCAGCATGGGGGGGCCGGCAGATACGCAGTATTTT. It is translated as CASSMGGPADTQYF.